This T cell receptor beta chain was captured in a study of CD8+CD57+ T cells in acquired aplastic anemia. Genomic DNA served as template for TCR beta VDJ and CDR3 profiling. TCRdb itself ran the reads through MiXCR, one entry per CDR3 protein. Of hundreds of thousands of distinct CDR3 sequences in the sample, around 45% were seen once. Selection for sequencing was limited to patients who had shown CD8+CD57+ cell expansion by flow cytometry. The sample holds one count of this clonotype. Germline V CDR1 and CDR2: LNHNV, YYDKDF (reference sequence). The junction had 16 bases not matched to a gene; V was cut back by 6 bases and J by 3 bases. This CDR3 region has 18 residues.

The chain couples TRBV15 to TRBJ2-1, with 8 nucleotides matching TRBD2. This receptor was taken from a human donor with aplastic anemia. The sample comprised sorted CD4+, CD8+, or CD8+CD57+ T cells (not recorded which) from PBMCs. CDR3 residues: CATRLSTIPGLDYNEQFF. CDR3 nucleotide sequence: TGTGCCACCAGACTTAGCACCATACCGGGACTAGACTACAATGAGCAGTTCTTC.